By its share, the clone carrying this T cell receptor (beta chain) is large. This sample stems from a study of OX40 agonist ivuxolimab in advanced cancers. Libraries were prepared by immunoSEQ multiplex PCR; TCRdb keeps only in-frame clonotypes and omits some of them. This sample has fewer than 20,000 clones, with about 77% found just once. The TCR was taken from an adult with an advanced solid tumor such as melanoma, head and neck, liver or kidney cancer. Sample: CD4+ or CD8+ T cells sorted from blood, taken in a trial of the OX40 agonist ivuxolimab.

The CDR3 DNA follows: TGCGCCAGCAGCTTGGAAGCAGGGACCTACGAGCAGTACTTC. It specifies CASSLEAGTYEQYF. This chain connects TRBV5-1 to TRBJ2-7; D possibly corresponds to TRBD1 (5 bases). Germline loops: CDR1 SGHRS, CDR2 YFSETQ. The CDR3 contains 14 residues. The V gene lost 0 bases and the J gene lost 2 bases, with 9 bases spanning the gap.